The entry that follows covers one T cell receptor beta chain sequence. Its specificity is not known. This record belongs to a study of high-grade serous ovarian cancer treatment subgroups. Study background: On average, approximately 14,000 reads and roughly 7,000 unique TCR beta rearrangements were obtained per sample. Study-wide results and limits: Only CDR3 was analyzed; CDR1 and CDR2 were not. Bulk tumor TCR sequencing gave no spatial information. Different patients shared almost no repertoire; same-patient tumors shared 0.11 to 0.79.

Sequencing was performed with immunoSEQ multiplex PCR; in TCRdb, only in-frame clones are kept and a portion is missing. Here the sample spans about 16,000 clones, 73% being singletons. Tumor samples were taken before definitive surgery or chemotherapy. With 6 bases clipped from V and 8 bases from J, the junction kept 11 bases outside the gene matches. The CDR3 spans 15 residues. Germline V CDR1 and CDR2: MNHEY, SVGAGI. The rearrangement joins TRBV6-5 to TRBJ1-4; 8 bases are shared with TRBD1. The receptor was derived from a human donor with high-grade serous ovarian cancer. Sequences were obtained from tumor tissue. CDR3 nucleotide sequence: TGTGCCAGCAGAAGAGATACAGGGGGGAGGGAAAAACTGTTTTTT. Translated: CASRRDTGGREKLFF.